These 7 T cell receptor beta chains were all obtained from the same sample, sequenced in a study of T cells in Graves' hyperthyroidism and ophthalmopathy. From RNA transcripts, TCR beta CDR3 regions were amplified. The HTBI primer set was used in a first-round RT-PCR of the TCR CDR3. Using its own MiXCR run on the multiplex PCR reads, TCRdb lists one record per CDR3 protein. The sample consists of fewer than 650,000 distinct CDR3 sequences, approximately 14% of them appearing once. Sequencing was done on a sample of blood. Receptors originate from a woman aged 18-30 years with Graves' ophthalmopathy.

V gene TRBV4-2 combines with J gene TRBJ2-7; TRBD2 matches at 9 bases. This CDR3 is built from 16 residues. V lost 1 base to trimming and J lost 7 bases; unmatched junction nucleotides: 11. From germline, CDR1 is LGHNA and CDR2 YNFKEQ. CDR3 bases: TGTGCCAGCAGCCAAGCCGTTAGCGGGAGAAGCCGTGAGCAGTACTTC. Translating it yields CASSQAVSGRSREQYF.

The table lists this clonotype with a count of one. A read error may account for a junction end that differs from germline. V gene TRBV11-2 combines with J gene TRBJ1-4, with D possibly matching TRBD1 (6 bases). The CDR3 consists of 16 residues. The germline CDR1 and CDR2 sequences are SGHAT and FQNNGV. The CDR3 nucleotides are TGTGCCGGCAGCCAACCACAGGAACCAGGGGATGAAAAACTGTTTTTT. Its translation: CAGSQPQEPGDEKLFF.

A note on this clonotype: This may arise from a read error, as a much more abundant clone is one base away. The genes are TRBV14 and TRBJ1-2; D might be TRBD1 (5 bases). Germline V gives CDR1 SGHDN, CDR2 FVKESK. The CDR3 is made up of 15 amino acids. The CDR3 region is CASSQLGGVLYGHTF. Written as DNA, the CDR3 is TGTGCCAGCAGCCAATTAGGAGGGGTACTCTATGGCCACACCTTC.

The chain employs TRBV7-8 and TRBJ2-3; TRBD2 matches 12 bases. Germline CDR1 is SGHVS and CDR2 is FQNEAQ. This CDR3 has 20 residues. Trimming removed 6 bases from V and 1 base from J; junction bases left unmatched: 17. The CDR3 nucleotides read TGTGCCAGCAGGAAAAAGTGGCTAGCGGGAGGGATTTCGGGCACAGATACGCAGTATTTT. Translated, it gives CASRKKWLAGGISGTDTQYF.

The gene calls are TRBV4-1 and TRBJ2-7, with a weak D call TRBD1 (6 bases). CDR1 MGHRA and CDR2 YSYEKL come from the germline V gene. This CDR3 is 15 amino acids long. V shed 0 bases and J shed 2 bases, with 11 bases lying between them. CDR3 nucleotide sequence: TGCGCCAGCAGCCAAGAATACAGGGACACCTACGAGCAGTACTTC. Protein sequence: CASSQEYRDTYEQYF.

This clonotype was seen at least ten times. V and J are TRBV27 and TRBJ2-3; TRBD2 matches 7 bases. This CDR3 region has 16 residues. Trimming took 1 base from V and 7 from J; bases not matched to a gene: 11. The germline gives CDR1 MNHEY, CDR2 SMNVEV (reference sequence). The CDR3 here is CASSLLREAVRNTQYF. The CDR3 nucleotides read TGTGCCAGCAGTTTATTACGGGAGGCGGTGCGAAATACGCAGTATTTT.

This clonotype was counted many times. V gene TRBV5-6 combines with J gene TRBJ2-7; no clear D gene. This CDR3 has 15 amino acids. Germline-derived CDR1 and CDR2 are SGHDT and YYEEEE. V was shortened by 1 base and J by 4 bases, with 15 bases between the two germline ends. The CDR3 DNA reads as TGTGCCAGCAGCTTGAAGGGTTTTACCGTATACGAGCAGTACTTC. This translates into CASSLKGFTVYEQYF.